The 30 T cell receptor beta chains below come from one sample, sequenced in a study of T cells in Graves' hyperthyroidism and ophthalmopathy. RNA transcripts gave rise to amplified TCR beta CDR3 regions. In the first-round RT-PCR of the TCR CDR3, the HTBI primer set was used. TCRdb fed the multiplex PCR reads into MiXCR, producing one record per CDR3 protein. The data hold 300,000 to 400,000 distinct CDR3 sequences, with more than 12% observed a single time. The specimen sequenced was blood. These receptors originate from a woman aged 25 to 39 with Graves' ophthalmopathy.

This clonotype was counted many times. The chain links TRBV12-5 to TRBJ1-1; D is unresolved. Trimming removed 2 bases at V and 0 bases at J, with 4 bases between. From germline, CDR1 is LGHNT and CDR2 FRNRAP. CDR3 length: 13 residues. CDR3 sequence: CASGLYVNTEAFF. In nucleotides, the CDR3 is TGTGCTAGTGGTTTGTACGTGAACACTGAAGCTTTCTTT.

The CDR3 sequence is CAWNLAGAGDTQYF. DNA of the CDR3: TGTGCCTGGAACCTAGCGGGGGCCGGAGATACGCAGTATTTT. V usage is TRBV30 and J usage is TRBJ2-3, with 10 bases identical to TRBD2. Germline values: CDR1 GTSNPN, CDR2 SVGIG (reference sequence). This CDR3 comprises 14 residues. J was trimmed by 5 bases and V by 4 bases; bases with no gene match: 6. Based on the CDR3 plus reference TRBV30 and TRBJ2-3, the full variable domain is SQTIHQWPATLVQPVGSPLSLECTVEGTSNPNLYWYRQAAGRGLQLLFYSVGIGQISSEVPQNLSASRPQDRQFILSSKKLLLSDSGFYLCAWNLAGAGDTQYFGPGTRLTVL.

At least ten counts were recorded for this clonotype. The chain has TRBV6-1 and TRBJ2-3; TRBD1 agrees at 8 bases. The germline V gene has CDR1 MNHNS and CDR2 SASEGT. V lost 6 bases and J lost 5; bases outside the gene matches: 4. The CDR3 has 13 residues. CDR3 protein: CASRIDRGDTQYF. For the CDR3, the DNA is TGTGCCAGCAGAATTGACAGGGGAGATACGCAGTATTTT.

This clonotype appeared many times. The genes are TRBV3-1 and TRBJ2-1; TRBD2 might be the D (5 bases). CDR1 is LGHDT and CDR2 is YNNKEL in the germline V gene (reference sequence). The V end was cut by 5 bases, the J end by 7 bases, with 12 bases between. This CDR3 is 13 amino acids long. Here the CDR3 reads CASSGGRVNEQFF. Here the CDR3 DNA reads TGTGCCAGCAGCGGAGGACGAGTGAATGAGCAGTTCTTC.

Ten or more counts support this clonotype. This chain joins TRBV18 and TRBJ2-2; either TRBD1 or TRBD2 may supply D (5 bases each). The CDR3 consists of 16 residues. Trimming stripped 1 base from V and 3 bases from J, with 12 bases between. Germline V gives CDR1 KGHSH, CDR2 LQKENI. The CDR3 is CASSPLPGTDTGELFF. Here the CDR3 DNA reads TGTGCCAGCTCACCACTTCCAGGGACGGACACCGGGGAGCTGTTTTTT.

This clonotype was observed a handful of times. The CDR3 bases are TGTGCCAGCACCCTTAAGGTCGGGGGCGGAGATACGCAGTATTTT. The encoded protein is CASTLKVGGGDTQYF. The chain is built from TRBV7-8 and TRBJ2-3; D is tentatively TRBD1 or TRBD2 (6 bases each). Trimming took 7 bases from V and 5 from J, leaving 19 bases between them. Germline V gene sequence: CDR1 SGHVS, CDR2 FQNEAQ. CDR3 length equals 15 residues.

Ten or more counts support this clonotype. V usage is TRBV7-2 and J usage is TRBJ2-5; TRBD1 agrees at 9 bases. Germline CDR1 is SGHTA and CDR2 is FQGNSA. This CDR3 comprises 16 residues. V dropped 5 bases and J dropped 6; count of bases not matched to a gene: 13. The CDR3 here is CASSARTGVGRKTQYF. In DNA form, the CDR3 reads TGTGCCAGCAGCGCGCGGACAGGGGTTGGGCGAAAGACCCAGTACTTC.

The sample holds many counts of this clonotype. This chain links TRBV5-1 with TRBJ2-7; 9 nucleotides line up with TRBD2. This CDR3 is built from 15 residues. CDR1 is SGHRS and CDR2 is YFSETQ in the germline V gene. J was trimmed by 0 bases and V by 2 bases; bases with no gene match: 3. The CDR3 loop reads CASSFSGGPSYEQYF. For the CDR3, the DNA is TGCGCCAGCAGCTTTAGCGGGGGACCCTCCTACGAGCAGTACTTC.

This clonotype was picked up many times. The J gene is TRBJ2-3, the V gene TRBV7-2; D is possibly TRBD2 (7 bases). The length of the CDR3 is 15 residues. Trimming took 4 bases from V and 2 from J, leaving 13 bases between them. Germline V gene sequence: CDR1 SGHTA, CDR2 FQGNSA. CDR3 coding DNA: TGTGCCAGCAGCTCTACGGGGGGACACACAGATACGCAGTATTTT. Amino acid sequence: CASSSTGGHTDTQYF. Full variable domain (outside the CDR3, taken from reference TRBV7-2 and TRBJ2-3): GAGVSQSPSNKVTEKGKDVELRCDPISGHTALYWYRQSLGQGLEFLIYFQGNSAPDKSGLPSDRFSAERTGGSVSTLTIQRTQQEDSAVYLCASSSTGGHTDTQYFGPGTRLTVL.

This clonotype was detected many times. The rearrangement uses TRBV27 and TRBJ2-3; 9 bases are a match to TRBD1. The CDR3 loop spans 18 amino acids. Germline V gene lookup returns CDR1 MNHEY and CDR2 SMNVEV (reference sequence). The trim removed 6 bases at V and 4 bases at J, leaving 17 bases unmatched. CDR3 residues: CASSRFRVDRGSPDTQYF. The CDR3 DNA follows: TGTGCCAGCAGCCGCTTTCGGGTGGACAGGGGTAGTCCAGATACGCAGTATTTT.

This rearrangement joins TRBV3-1 to TRBJ2-7; D gene uncertain. Germline lookup yields CDR1 LGHDT and CDR2 YNNKEL (reference sequence). Deletions cut 0 bases from V and 7 bases from J, with 10 bases between. The length of the CDR3 is 13 residues. The CDR3 sequence: CASSQDRSLEQYF. CDR3 in DNA: TGTGCCAGCAGCCAAGATCGCAGCCTAGAGCAGTACTTC.

On this clonotype itself: A much more abundant neighbour one base away suggests this may be a read error. This chain joins TRBV20-1 and TRBJ1-2, with D possibly matching TRBD1 (6 bases). CDR1 is DFQATT, CDR2 SNEGSKA, per germline (reference sequence). The CDR3 consists of 13 residues. Here the CDR3 reads CSALQRQDYGHTF. The CDR3 bases are TGCAGTGCTTTACAGCGACAGGACTATGGCCACACCTTC.

This clonotype has at least ten counts. The chain combines TRBV6-1 with TRBJ2-1; 7 nucleotides match TRBD1. This CDR3 comprises 16 residues. Looked up from germline, CDR1 is MNHNS and CDR2 is SASEGT. V shed 5 bases and J 2 bases; nucleotides not matched to a gene: 9. CDR3 sequence (DNA): TGTGCCAGCAGTCCCCGGAGTCAGGGGGCCTACAATGAGCAGTTCTTC. It specifies CASSPRSQGAYNEQFF.

As DNA, the CDR3 is TGTGCCAGCAGTTACGGGGGGGTCGACACCGGGGAGCTGTTTTTT. Its translation is CASSYGGVDTGELFF. The gene calls are TRBV6-9 and TRBJ2-2; 8 nucleotides align to TRBD2. This CDR3 region has 15 residues. Losses at the gene ends were 3 bases for V and 3 bases for J; bases not matched to a gene: 3. CDR1 and CDR2 from the germline V gene are MNHGY and SVAAGI.

This clonotype was recorded at least ten times. This chain joins TRBV11-2 and TRBJ2-3; 7 bases agree with TRBD2. The CDR3 consists of 15 residues. Per germline, CDR1 SGHAT and CDR2 FQNNGV. V shed 5 bases, J shed 0 bases, and the junction held 5 bases outside the gene matches. Here the CDR3 DNA reads TGTGCCAGCAGCGGGGGGGGGACTAGCACAGATACGCAGTATTTT. Protein product: CASSGGGTSTDTQYF.

The chain joins TRBV29-1 to TRBJ2-7; unclear D gene. The CDR3 spans 18 residues. Looked up from germline, CDR1 is SQVTM and CDR2 is ANQGSEA. V was cut by 4 bases and J by 2 bases, with 27 bases left in between. The CDR3 DNA is TGCAGCGTTGTACCCCGGAACCCCGCTAGGCAAACTACCTACGAGCAGTACTTC. Its protein product is CSVVPRNPARQTTYEQYF.

This clonotype came up a few times. The CDR3: CASSLQRVSVGGENEQFF. The CDR3 bases are TGTGCCAGCAGCTTGCAACGTGTCTCAGTGGGTGGTGAGAATGAGCAGTTCTTC. V gene TRBV5-4 combines with J gene TRBJ2-1; D is uncertain. Germline V gives CDR1 SGHNT, CDR2 YYREEE (reference sequence). The CDR3 extends over 18 amino acids. V was clipped by 1 base and J by 7 bases, with 24 bases between them.

This clonotype was counted many times. The V and J genes are TRBV12-3 or TRBV12-4 and TRBJ2-4; no firm D call. The CDR3 is made up of 14 amino acids. Trimming left V 5 bases short and J 7 bases short, with 15 bases between. The CDR3 sequence: CASSEAPRSNIQYF. The CDR3 DNA follows: TGTGCCAGCAGTGAGGCCCCAAGGTCTAACATTCAGTACTTC.

This sequence joins TRBV3-1 and TRBJ1-1; maybe TRBD1 (5 bases). The ends were cut back, 4 bases at V and 1 base at J, with 10 bases in the middle. Germline V gives CDR1 LGHDT, CDR2 YNNKEL (reference sequence). The CDR3 contains 14 residues. CDR3 protein: CASSLCGGNTEAFF. The DNA of the CDR3 is TGTGCCAGCAGCCTATGCGGGGGGAACACTGAAGCTTTCTTT.

Ten or more counts support this clonotype. This chain joins TRBV7-2 and TRBJ2-7; TRBD1 or TRBD2 may be the D gene (6 bases each). The germline CDR1 and CDR2 sequences are SGHTA and FQGNSA. The CDR3 sequence is 14 residues long. V was cut by 5 bases and J by 5 bases, with 16 bases left in between. The DNA for the CDR3 is TGTGCCAGCAGCAAGGAGGGGGGCTGGGACGAGCAGTACTTC. Protein sequence: CASSKEGGWDEQYF. The whole variable domain, filled in from reference TRBV7-2 and TRBJ2-7, reads GAGVSQSPSNKVTEKGKDVELRCDPISGHTALYWYRQSLGQGLEFLIYFQGNSAPDKSGLPSDRFSAERTGGSVSTLTIQRTQQEDSAVYLCASSKEGGWDEQYFGPGTRLTVT.

This clonotype was seen ten or more times. The chain links TRBV7-3 to TRBJ1-2, with 10 nucleotides matching TRBD1. The CDR3 has 16 amino acids. V was clipped by 5 bases and J by 8 bases; unmatched bases: 14. Germline V gives CDR1 SGHTA, CDR2 FQGTGA. The CDR3 protein is CASSPSPTDRGQGYTF. The DNA for the CDR3 is TGTGCCAGCAGCCCCAGCCCTACCGACAGGGGGCAAGGCTACACCTTC. Using reference TRBV7-3 and TRBJ1-2 for the parts outside the CDR3, the full variable domain is GAGVSQTPSNKVTEKGKYVELRCDPISGHTALYWYRQSLGQGPEFLIYFQGTGAADDSGLPNDRFFAVRPEGSVSTLKIQRTERGDSAVYLCASSPSPTDRGQGYTFGSGTRLTVV.

This clonotype has at least ten counts. V is TRBV3-1 and J is TRBJ1-1; D gene uncertain. V was shortened by 1 base and J by 3 bases, with 15 bases between the two germline ends. The CDR3 has 16 residues. Germline V gives CDR1 LGHDT, CDR2 YNNKEL (reference sequence). The chain's CDR3 is CASSQGAGTRHTEAFF. The CDR3 DNA is TGTGCCAGCAGCCAAGGGGCCGGAACCCGGCACACTGAAGCTTTCTTT. Full variable domain (missing parts from reference TRBV3-1 and TRBJ1-1): DTAVSQTPKYLVTQMGNDKSIKCEQNLGHDTMYWYKQDSKKFLKIMFSYNNKELIINETVPNRFSPKSPDKAHLNLHINSLELGDSAVYFCASSQGAGTRHTEAFFGQGTRLTVV.

This clonotype was seen a handful of times. V usage is TRBV25-1 and J usage is TRBJ1-2; D may be TRBD1 (6 bases). Trimming removed 11 bases at V and 2 bases at J, with 15 bases between. This CDR3 has 13 amino acids. Per the germline V gene, CDR1 is MGHDK and CDR2 is SYGVNS. The CDR3 DNA follows: TGTGCCGGCGGGGGGCCAAGAAACTATGGCTACACCTTC. Translation gives CAGGGPRNYGYTF.

This clonotype was seen many times. The gene calls are TRBV15 and TRBJ2-3; D is undetermined. The V and J ends lost 5 bases and 2 bases respectively, with 14 bases between them. The CDR3 length is 15 residues. Germline-derived CDR1 and CDR2 are LNHNV and YYDKDF (reference sequence). CDR3 sequence reads: CATSGRTENTDTQYF. CDR3 in DNA: TGTGCCACCAGCGGAAGGACGGAGAACACAGATACGCAGTATTTT.

This clonotype was counted ten times or more. The chain links TRBV2 to TRBJ1-4; D is perhaps TRBD1 (5 bases). V was pared by 2 bases and J by 7 bases, with 14 bases between. Germline values: CDR1 SNHLY, CDR2 FYNNEI. There are 15 residues in the CDR3. CDR3 coding DNA: TGTGCCAGCAGTGAACAGTCAACCGGGGGTGAAAAACTGTTTTTT. Its translation is CASSEQSTGGEKLFF.

This clonotype was detected a few times. In DNA form, the CDR3 reads TGTGCCAGCAGCTTAGCGGAGACACTAGGAAACACCATATATTTT. Protein sequence: CASSLAETLGNTIYF. J is TRBJ1-3 and V is TRBV7-6; D gene unclear. V was shortened by 0 bases and J by 4 bases, with 10 bases between the two germline ends. Per the germline V gene, CDR1 is SGHVS and CDR2 is FNYEAQ. The CDR3 contains 15 residues. Full variable domain (outside the CDR3, taken from reference TRBV7-6 and TRBJ1-3): GAGVSQSPRYKVTKRGQDVALRCDPISGHVSLYWYRQALGQGPEFLTYFNYEAQQDKSGLPNDRFSAERPEGSISTLTIQRTEQRDSAMYRCASSLAETLGNTIYFGEGSWLTVV.

As concerns this clonotype: The conserved phenylalanine or tryptophan is not found at the CDR3 terminus, so this likely reflects a read error. This chain uses TRBV7-2 with TRBJ2-2; tentative D call: TRBD2 (5 bases). The CDR3 is 13 amino acids. CDR1 is SGHTA, CDR2 FQGNSA, per germline. Trimming shortened V by 5 bases and J by 6 bases, and 10 bases separated the two germline ends. CDR3 sequence reads: CASSGGAAGELFL. In nucleotides, the CDR3 is TGTGCCAGCAGCGGAGGTGCCGCCGGGGAGCTGTTTCTT.

This clonotype was seen only a few times. A read error is possible here, since a much larger clone lies one base away. The chain is built from TRBV7-2 and TRBJ2-7, with 12 bases matching TRBD1. This CDR3 is 18 amino acids long. The germline CDR1 and CDR2 sequences are SGHTA and FQGNSA. V lost 4 bases and J lost 5; bases outside the gene matches: 15. The CDR3 sequence: CASSSGEGQGASQDEQYF. The CDR3, as DNA: TGTGCCAGCAGCTCAGGAGAGGGACAGGGGGCCAGTCAGGACGAGCAGTACTTC.

The sample holds a few counts of this clonotype. The genes are TRBV15 and TRBJ1-1, with D perhaps TRBD1 (5 bases). Per the germline V gene, CDR1 is LNHNV and CDR2 is YYDKDF (reference sequence). The CDR3 is made up of 11 amino acids. V was pared by 11 bases and J by 11 bases, with 18 bases between. The CDR3, as DNA: TGTGCCGCTGGAGGGGAGGGATTTGCTTTCTTT. It codes for CAAGGEGFAFF.

The V gene is TRBV28, the J gene TRBJ1-2; no reliable D call. The V end lost 2 bases, the J end lost 3 bases, and 13 bases lay between the germline ends. The CDR3 is 15 amino acids. Germline V lookup: CDR1 MDHEN, CDR2 SYDVKM. The CDR3 region is CASSLPSGFYYGYTF. CDR3 in DNA: TGTGCCAGCAGTTTACCCTCTGGATTCTACTATGGCTACACCTTC.